These T cell receptor beta chains were read from a single sample in a study of T-cell reconstitution after alpha-beta-depleted transplantation in children. TCRdb processed the PCR reads anew with MiXCR; each CDR3 protein has one entry. Of fewer than 550,000 distinct CDR3 sequences in the sample, 11% were seen once. The material sequenced was PBMCs from the stem cell graft donor, taken from the stem cell graft. The receptors were gathered from a human donor who donated a stem cell graft to a child with acute myeloid leukemia. The CDR3 runs from the conserved cysteine through the conserved F or W. A D gene is named only where the DNA matches it firmly. Clone size is stated in some rows and not others, as once, few, many or a class when expanded.

v_call	d_call	clone_size	j_call	cdr3_nt	cdr3_aa
TRBV20-1	TRBD2	NA	TRBJ2-1	TGCAGTGCCCCCGGACTAGCGGGAGCCCCGTACAATGAGCAGTTCTTC	CSAPGLAGAPYNEQFF
TRBV2	NA	NA	TRBJ1-2	TGTGCCAGCAGTGAGGGAGGTGGGTCGAACTATGGCTACACCTTC	CASSEGGGSNYGYTF
TRBV10-3	NA	many	TRBJ2-7	TGTGCCATCAGTGATGCAGCGGTTGGTACCTACGAGCAGTACTTC	CAISDAAVGTYEQYF
TRBV25-1	NA	few	TRBJ1-4	TGTGCCAGCACCCCACAGGGCTCTAATGAAAAACTGTTTTTT	CASTPQGSNEKLFF
TRBV5-6	NA	few	TRBJ1-4	TGTGCCAGCAGCCGGGAACAGGGAGGAGAAAAACTGTTTTTT	CASSREQGGEKLFF
TRBV7-2	NA	NA	TRBJ2-3	TGTGCCAGCAGCTCCCGGGGGGACAGAGGCACAGATACGCAGTATTTT	CASSSRGDRGTDTQYF
TRBV20-1	TRBD2	few	TRBJ2-7	TGCAGTGCTAGTTCGCCCCGCGGTGGCGGGAGGCCGTCCTACGAGCAGTACTTC	CSASSPRGGGRPSYEQYF
TRBV4-3	TRBD2	NA	TRBJ2-1	TGCGCCAGCAGCCAAGATCCAACGGGACTAGGGGGTGAGCAGTTCTTC	CASSQDPTGLGGEQFF
TRBV20-1	NA	few	TRBJ1-1	TGCAGTGCTAGGCAGGGGCGGGAGACTGAAGCTTTCTTT	CSARQGRETEAFF
TRBV15	NA	few	TRBJ2-3	TGTGCCACCAGCAACCCTAGCACAGATACGCAGTATTTT	CATSNPSTDTQYF
TRBV12-3/TRBV12-4	TRBD1	few	TRBJ1-5	TGTGCCAGCAGTAACCGGAAGGGACAGGGGACAAATCAGCCCCAGCATTTT	CASSNRKGQGTNQPQHF
TRBV7-3	NA	few	TRBJ2-7	TGTGCCAGCAGCACGGGCCTCCTTGGCGAGCAGTACTTC	CASSTGLLGEQYF
TRBV18	NA	few	TRBJ2-7	TGTGCCAGCTCACCAACGGCCAGAGAATCCTACGAGCAGTACTTC	CASSPTARESYEQYF
TRBV6-5	NA	NA	TRBJ2-5	TGTGCCAGCACTTCTTCGGTGGGTCAAGAGACCCAGTACTTC	CASTSSVGQETQYF
TRBV6-2/TRBV6-3	TRBD1	NA	TRBJ2-5	TGTGCCAGCAGTACAGGGGGTCGGGACAGGGTTGGCCGAGAGACCCAGTACTTC	CASSTGGRDRVGRETQYF